This T cell receptor beta chain was recorded in a study of T cell changes during pregnancy in multiple sclerosis. The germline CDR1 and CDR2 sequences are LNHDA and SQIVND (reference sequence). The CDR3 is 12 residues long. The V gene lost 5 bases and the J gene lost 8 bases, with 12 bases spanning the gap. In its sample, this clone was seen once. The assay was immunoSEQ multiplex PCR, and TCRdb's table has in-frame clones only and misses some. The data contain some 37,000 clones, over 80% of them singletons. The chain links TRBV19 to TRBJ1-1; no clear D gene. This clonotype was obtained from a female donor with multiple sclerosis, enrolled in a pregnancy study. The sample consisted of PBMCs (not recorded whether the cells were cultured). The CDR3: CASSLPVPEAFF. DNA of the CDR3: TGTGCCAGTAGTTTGCCGGTGCCCGAAGCTTTCTTT.